A single sample is the source of the 2 T cell receptor beta chains below, sequenced in a study of shared clonotypes between healthy human individuals. The data were produced by immunoSEQ multiplex PCR, yet TCRdb's version contains in-frame clones alone and is incomplete. The sample lists some 1,100,000 clones, 75% to 85% occurring once. The specimen was memory CD4+ T cells from PBMCs. Documented subset: CD45RA-negative fraction. The receptors were gathered from a man aged 18 to 30 in good health. Some clones in this sample may be carry-over from other donors' samples.

The V call is TRBV7-8, the J call TRBJ1-3, with D perhaps matching TRBD1 (6 bases). The CDR3 totals 20 residues. Germline CDR1 and CDR2: SGHVS and FQNEAQ. V was pared by 5 bases and J by 0 bases, with 26 bases between. The CDR3 DNA reads as TGTGCCAGCAGCCATTATTTCCCAGCACAGGGCCTTTTCTCTGGAAACACCATATATTTT. Translation gives CASSHYFPAQGLFSGNTIYF. Filled out from reference TRBV7-8 and TRBJ1-3, the complete variable domain reads GAGVSQSPRYKVAKRGQDVALRCDPISGHVSLFWYQQALGQGPEFLTYFQNEAQLDKSGLPSDRFFAERPEGSVSTLKIQRTQQEDSAVYLCASSHYFPAQGLFSGNTIYFGEGSWLTVV.

This rearrangement joins TRBV28 to TRBJ1-1; D call uncertain. From germline, CDR1 is MDHEN and CDR2 SYDVKM. Trimming pared 3 bases from V and 0 bases from J, leaving 8 bases between. The CDR3 is 14 residues long. The CDR3 spells CASSLLVMNTEAFF. The CDR3 DNA sequence: TGTGCCAGCAGTTTGTTAGTAATGAACACTGAAGCTTTCTTT.